This TCR beta chain appears in the sequencing data of a study of PD-1 blockade in classical Hodgkin lymphoma. Whole-study findings and limits: Possibly reflecting disease activity or prior therapy, repertoire differences have causes that remain undefined. Reported findings placed baseline TCR diversity lower in newly diagnosed patients (compared with healthy donors).

The V end lost 10 bases, the J end lost 4 bases, and 13 bases lay between the germline ends. The CDR3 sequence is 12 residues long. Per the germline V gene, CDR1 is MDHEN and CDR2 is SYDVKM. The assay was immunoSEQ multiplex PCR, and TCRdb's table has in-frame clones only and misses some. The table records about 17,000 clones, around 87% of them present only once. Described time point: newly diagnosed, previously untreated cHL patient sample. Comparison relied on PBMCs that came from newly diagnosed, untreated classical Hodgkin lymphoma. A note on this clone: The antigen remains undetermined.

The TCR was taken from a human donor with classical Hodgkin lymphoma. Source material: peripheral blood mononuclear cells (PBMCs). The chain uses TRBV28 and TRBJ1-2, with D possibly being TRBD1 (5 bases). This CDR3 is CANGSGGYGYTF. CDR3 bases: TGTGCCAACGGCTCGGGGGGCTATGGCTACACCTTC.